This T cell receptor (beta chain) was sequenced during a study of T-cell reconstitution after alpha-beta-depleted transplantation in children. Unique molecular identifiers were built into the TCRbeta library. TCRdb ran MiXCR on the PCR reads and lists one entry per CDR3 protein. The sample has under 350,000 distinct CDR3 sequences, 9.5% to 10% seen once. J was trimmed by 3 bases and V by 4 bases; bases with no gene match: 10. The length of the CDR3 is 16 residues. The germline V gene encodes CDR1 SGHAT and CDR2 FQNNGV. A few counts support this clonotype. V and J are TRBV11-2 and TRBJ1-1; 8 nucleotides align to TRBD1. This sample comprised PBMCs from the stem cell graft donor, obtained from the stem cell graft. The clonotype comes from a human donor who donated a stem cell graft to a child with SCID. In DNA, the CDR3 is TGTGCCAGCAGCTCCAACAGGGGGAAGACGGACACTGAAGCTTTCTTT. Its translation: CASSSNRGKTDTEAFF.